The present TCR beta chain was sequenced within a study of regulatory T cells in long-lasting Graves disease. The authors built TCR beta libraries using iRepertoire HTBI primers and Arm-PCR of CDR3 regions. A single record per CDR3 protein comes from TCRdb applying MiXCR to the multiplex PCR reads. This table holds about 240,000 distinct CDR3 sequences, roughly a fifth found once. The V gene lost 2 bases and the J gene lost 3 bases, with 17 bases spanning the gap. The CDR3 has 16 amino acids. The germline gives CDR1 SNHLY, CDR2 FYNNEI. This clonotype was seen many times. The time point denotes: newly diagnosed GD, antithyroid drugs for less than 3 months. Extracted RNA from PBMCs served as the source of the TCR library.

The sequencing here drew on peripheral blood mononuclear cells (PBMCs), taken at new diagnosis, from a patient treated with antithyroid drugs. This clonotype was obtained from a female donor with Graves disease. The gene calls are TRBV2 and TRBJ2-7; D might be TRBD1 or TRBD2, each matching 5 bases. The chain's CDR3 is CASSEKGTGRHYEQYF. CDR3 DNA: TGTGCCAGCAGTGAAAAGGGGACCGGGCGACACTACGAGCAGTACTTC.